Listed here are 30 T cell receptor beta chains from one sample, sequenced in a study of immunodeficiency. Using immunoSEQ multiplex PCR, the repertoire was profiled, and TCRdb retains in-frame clones only, with some absent. The table lists approximately 3,100 clones, 89% of them singletons. Sequenced sample: CD8+ T cells from blood. All receptors derive from a human donor in good health.

The genes are TRBV5-4 and TRBJ2-2; no reliable D call. V dropped 3 bases and J dropped 1 base, with 7 bases sitting between them. Germline V gene lookup returns CDR1 SGHNT and CDR2 YYREEE (reference sequence). This CDR3 region has 14 residues. This CDR3 reads CASSWQVNTGELFF. In DNA form, the CDR3 reads TGTGCCAGCAGCTGGCAGGTGAACACCGGGGAGCTGTTTTTT.

The chain carries TRBV7-9 and TRBJ2-7; the D gene is possibly TRBD2 (5 bases). CDR1 is SEHNR and CDR2 is FQNEAQ in the germline V gene (reference sequence). V was pared by 3 bases and J by 1 base, with 7 bases between. This CDR3 spans 13 amino acids. The CDR3 DNA reads as TGTGCCAGCAGCTTCCGGGGTTCCTACGAGCAGTACTTC. Protein product: CASSFRGSYEQYF.

The chain has TRBV6-5 and TRBJ2-1, with TRBD2 matching 8 bases. Unmatched junction bases numbered 8, after V lost 6 bases and J lost 4 bases. The CDR3 is 15 amino acids. Germline values: CDR1 MNHEY, CDR2 SVGAGI. The CDR3 DNA follows: TGTGCCAGCAGCGTGTGGCTAGCGGGTTACAATGAGCAGTTCTTC. Residues: CASSVWLAGYNEQFF.

This chain uses TRBV19 with TRBJ2-7; 7 positions agree with TRBD1. The germline CDR1 and CDR2 sequences are LNHDA and SQIVND (reference sequence). The CDR3 consists of 14 residues. Trimming took 5 bases from V and 2 from J; bases not matched to a gene: 6. The chain's CDR3 is CASSSTGLPYEQYF. CDR3 sequence (DNA): TGTGCCAGTAGTTCGACAGGGTTACCCTACGAGCAGTACTTC.

The rearrangement links TRBV2 to TRBJ2-2, with 8 bases identical to TRBD2. The germline gives CDR1 SNHLY, CDR2 FYNNEI. The CDR3 consists of 14 residues. V shed 6 bases, J shed 4 bases, and the junction held 4 bases outside the gene matches. CDR3 amino acids: CASRERELTGELFF. As DNA, the CDR3 is TGTGCCAGCAGGGAGCGGGAGCTCACCGGGGAGCTGTTTTTT.

This sequence joins TRBV29-1 and TRBJ2-5, with D hard to call. Per the germline V gene, CDR1 is SQVTM and CDR2 is ANQGSEA. The CDR3 length is 14 residues. Between the trimmed V and J ends, which lost 2 bases and 1 base, there was a span of 11 bases. This CDR3 reads CSVESGILQETQYF. In DNA form, the CDR3 reads TGCAGCGTTGAATCAGGCATACTCCAAGAGACCCAGTACTTC.

The rearrangement links TRBV2 to TRBJ1-2; no firm D call. CDR3 length: 14 residues. The V end was cut by 2 bases, the J end by 2 bases, with 9 bases between. The germline gives CDR1 SNHLY, CDR2 FYNNEI. The CDR3 sequence: CASSEHPENYGYTF. Written as DNA, the CDR3 is TGTGCCAGCAGTGAACACCCAGAGAACTATGGCTACACCTTC.

The sample holds one count of this clone. The chain couples TRBV13 to TRBJ1-2; D unclear. The V and J ends lost 5 bases and 1 base respectively, with 14 bases between them. CDR3 length equals 15 residues. The germline V gene has CDR1 PRHDT and CDR2 FYEKMQ (reference sequence). Here the CDR3 reads CASSPGPGGNYGYTF. The CDR3, as DNA: TGTGCCAGCAGCCCTGGCCCCGGAGGTAACTATGGCTACACCTTC.

The chain is built from TRBV19 and TRBJ2-3; D is undetermined. The V gene's germline CDR1 is LNHDA and CDR2 SQIVND (reference sequence). CDR3 length equals 14 residues. The V end was cut by 1 base, the J end by 1 base, with 6 bases between. The CDR3 sequence is CASSIVPRTDTQYF. The CDR3 DNA is TGTGCCAGTAGTATAGTCCCCCGCACAGATACGCAGTATTTT.

This clone was detected only once. The chain uses TRBV13 and TRBJ1-3, with 9 positions matching TRBD1. In germline, CDR1 is PRHDT, CDR2 FYEKMQ (reference sequence). The CDR3 runs 16 residues. V shed 4 bases and J 3 bases; nucleotides not matched to a gene: 7. The CDR3: CASSSGQGWSGNTIYF. CDR3 coding DNA: TGTGCCAGCAGCTCAGGACAGGGGTGGAGTGGAAACACCATATATTTT.

The J gene is TRBJ2-7, the V gene TRBV2; TRBD1 aligns across 8 bases. Germline values: CDR1 SNHLY, CDR2 FYNNEI. This CDR3 is built from 16 residues. V lost 4 bases to trimming and J lost 2 bases; unmatched junction nucleotides: 10. The CDR3 coding sequence is TGTGCCAGCAGTGGCGTGGGACAGGACTCTACCTACGAGCAGTACTTC. This codes for CASSGVGQDSTYEQYF.

The chain combines TRBV6-2 or TRBV6-3 with TRBJ2-7; 11 bases are a match to TRBD2. Germline V lookup: CDR1 MNHEY, CDR2 SVGEGT. The CDR3 is made up of 14 amino acids. V lost 4 bases and J lost 1; bases outside the gene matches: 0. CDR3 protein: CASSWTSGSYEQYF. The CDR3 DNA follows: TGTGCCAGCAGTTGGACTAGCGGGTCCTACGAGCAGTACTTC.

This chain links TRBV2 with TRBJ1-5; 7 bases line up with TRBD1. From germline, CDR1 is SNHLY and CDR2 FYNNEI. The V and J ends lost 3 bases and 5 bases, in that order; junction bases with no gene match: 7. This CDR3 contains 15 residues. The CDR3 sequence: CASSDGGGGDQPQHF. In nucleotides, the CDR3 is TGTGCCAGCAGTGATGGTGGAGGGGGCGATCAGCCCCAGCATTTT.

In the case of this clone: Other DNA sequences within the sample encode an identical CDR3. The chain employs TRBV14 and TRBJ2-7; 11 nucleotides match TRBD2. Germline CDR1 and CDR2: SGHDN and FVKESK. The CDR3 has 16 residues. The junction had 6 bases not matched to a gene; V was cut back by 3 bases and J by 2 bases. The CDR3 DNA is TGTGCCAGCAGCCAGGCCGGGACTAGCGGTACCTACGAGCAGTACTTC. Amino acid sequence: CASSQAGTSGTYEQYF.

The chain recombines TRBV4-2 with TRBJ1-1; D is undetermined. This CDR3 contains 13 residues. V was pared by 1 base and J by 3 bases, with 6 bases between. Germline CDR1 LGHNA, CDR2 YNFKEQ. CDR3 residues: CASSQAGDTEAFF. In DNA, the CDR3 is TGTGCCAGCAGCCAAGCCGGGGACACTGAAGCTTTCTTT.

Here the CDR3 DNA reads TGTGCCAGCAGTTTAACCCGACGAGTTGAAAATGGCTACACCTTC. Its protein is CASSLTRRVENGYTF. The chain combines TRBV28 with TRBJ1-2; D is ambiguous. Trimming took off 2 bases at V and 6 bases at J, with 16 bases between the two ends. Looked up from germline, CDR1 is MDHEN and CDR2 is SYDVKM. The CDR3 sequence is 15 residues long.

This clone appeared a single time. The chain combines TRBV27 with TRBJ1-2, with D perhaps TRBD1 (5 bases). Trimming removed 6 bases from V and 4 bases from J, with 21 bases in between. Germline CDR1 is MNHEY and CDR2 is SMNVEV (reference sequence). This CDR3 comprises 16 residues. CDR3 bases: TGTGCCAGCAGCCTAACCAACCTACAGGTGGGCTATGGCTACACCTTC. This translates into CASSLTNLQVGYGYTF.

This clone appeared a few times. V usage is TRBV2 and J usage is TRBJ2-5; TRBD2 matches 8 bases. Trimming removed 6 bases from V and 4 bases from J; junction bases left unmatched: 13. CDR1 SNHLY and CDR2 FYNNEI come from the germline V gene. The CDR3 runs 16 residues. CDR3 coding DNA: TGTGCCAGCAGAGTCCCATTGCGGGGGGCCCCAGAGACCCAGTACTTC. As protein: CASRVPLRGAPETQYF.

The V and J genes are TRBV28 and TRBJ2-7; 9 positions match TRBD1. CDR1 and CDR2 from the germline V gene are MDHEN and SYDVKM. The CDR3 loop spans 14 amino acids. The ends lost 11 bases at V and 2 bases at J; junction bases unmatched: 10. The CDR3 is CAATPRTGAYEQYF. CDR3 in DNA: TGTGCCGCCACCCCCCGGACAGGGGCCTACGAGCAGTACTTC.

The rearrangement uses TRBV27 and TRBJ2-1; 8 bases match TRBD1. The length of the CDR3 is 14 residues. V trimming: 4 bases; J trimming: 6 bases; junction bases outside the gene matches: 5. CDR1 is MNHEY and CDR2 is SMNVEV in the germline V gene (reference sequence). The CDR3 bases are TGTGCCAGCAGTTCTTGGACAGGGCCCAATGAGCAGTTCTTC. It yields the protein CASSSWTGPNEQFF.

The rearrangement joins TRBV9 to TRBJ1-2; D is unresolved. V gave up 3 bases and J gave up 4 bases, with 19 bases separating them. Germline CDR1 is SGDLS and CDR2 is YYNGEE. The CDR3 is 16 amino acids. Here the CDR3 DNA reads TGTGCCAGCAGCGGACCGCGGGTACTGGGTACCTATGGCTACACCTTC. Its protein is CASSGPRVLGTYGYTF.

The J gene is TRBJ1-1, the V gene TRBV19, with TRBD1 identical over 7 bases. V lost 7 bases, J lost 4 bases, and 9 bases stayed unmatched. The CDR3 is 14 amino acids. The germline CDR1 and CDR2 sequences are LNHDA and SQIVND (reference sequence). The CDR3 nucleotides read TGTGCCAGTACCCACTCAGGGGGGGGCACTGAAGCTTTCTTT. This translates into CASTHSGGGTEAFF.

The V call is TRBV7-6, the J call TRBJ2-3; D is unresolved. In germline, CDR1 is SGHVS, CDR2 FNYEAQ. V was pared by 0 bases and J by 2 bases, with 9 bases between. This CDR3 is built from 15 residues. In DNA, the CDR3 is TGTGCCAGCAGCTTAGCGCCGGTCTCCACAGATACGCAGTATTTT. Amino acids: CASSLAPVSTDTQYF.

The chain carries TRBV10-3 and TRBJ2-7; a possible D gene is TRBD2 (6 bases). The germline gives CDR1 ENHRY, CDR2 SYGVKD. CDR3 length equals 14 residues. V lost 10 bases and J lost 3, with 19 bases in between. CDR3 nucleotide sequence: TGTGCCACGGGGACTGGGCGGGACCTCTACGAGCAGTACTTC. This translates into CATGTGRDLYEQYF.

V and J are TRBV19 and TRBJ2-2; 13 nucleotides agree with TRBD2. This CDR3 is 15 amino acids long. Germline loops: CDR1 LNHDA, CDR2 SQIVND (reference sequence). The trim removed 7 bases at V and 7 bases at J, leaving 6 bases unmatched. This CDR3 reads CASTTSGGDGGELFF. CDR3 bases: TGTGCCAGTACCACTAGCGGGGGGGACGGCGGGGAGCTGTTTTTT.

The V gene is TRBV19, the J gene TRBJ1-5; no definite D call. The V end lost 1 base, the J end lost 3 bases, and 4 bases lay between the germline ends. The CDR3 spans 13 residues. Germline V gene sequence: CDR1 LNHDA, CDR2 SQIVND (reference sequence). CDR3 bases: TGTGCCAGTAGTATAGTTACCAATCAGCCCCAGCATTTT. It encodes CASSIVTNQPQHF.

The V gene is TRBV29-1, the J gene TRBJ2-3; D uncertain. The CDR3 is 12 amino acids. Germline CDR1 reads SQVTM; CDR2 reads ANQGSEA. The germline V and J ends were trimmed by 3 bases and 13 bases, with 17 bases remaining between them. In DNA form, the CDR3 reads TGCAGCGTTGAGGCAGATAGAGGATATGAGTATTTT. It codes for CSVEADRGYEYF.

The rearrangement uses TRBV7-9 and TRBJ1-2; D is ambiguous. The CDR3 totals 13 residues. Germline loops: CDR1 SEHNR, CDR2 FQNEAQ (reference sequence). V lost 1 base to trimming and J lost 3 bases, with 6 bases between them. CDR3 DNA: TGTGCCAGCAGCTTAGTCCCACACTATGGCTACACCTTC. Its protein product is CASSLVPHYGYTF. The full variable domain, in which reference TRBV7-9 and TRBJ1-2 provide the parts outside the CDR3, is DTGVSQNPRHKITKRGQNVTFRCDPISEHNRLYWYRQTLGQGPEFLTYFQNEAQLEKSRLLSDRFSAERPKGSFSTLEIQRTEQGDSAMYLCASSLVPHYGYTFGSGTRLTVV.

The chain couples TRBV7-9 to TRBJ2-1; 11 bases map to TRBD2. Per the germline V gene, CDR1 is SEHNR and CDR2 is FQNEAQ (reference sequence). V dropped 2 bases and J dropped 6; count of bases not matched to a gene: 6. The CDR3 loop spans 16 amino acids. The CDR3 sequence is CASSLSGLAVLNEQFF. CDR3 DNA: TGTGCCAGCAGCTTATCGGGACTAGCGGTTCTCAATGAGCAGTTCTTC.

This rearrangement joins TRBV5-5 to TRBJ1-4; D gene ambiguous. The CDR3 consists of 14 residues. Trimming pared 4 bases from V and 8 bases from J, leaving 15 bases between. Germline V lookup: CDR1 SGHKS, CDR2 YYEKEE (reference sequence). CDR3: CASSQSGSVEKLFF. The CDR3 coding sequence is TGTGCCAGCAGCCAGTCCGGGAGCGTCGAAAAACTGTTTTTT.